The next 9 T cell receptor beta chains were all read from a single sample in a study of identifying expanded T cells in peripheral blood. Libraries were prepared by immunoSEQ multiplex PCR; TCRdb keeps only in-frame clonotypes and omits some of them. The sample has some 81,000 clones, approximately 84% seen once. The sample comprised blood. The source is a person aged 18 to 75 in good health.

The chain has TRBV28 and TRBJ2-1, with 13 bases lining up with TRBD2. CDR3 length: 14 amino acids. Trimming removed 7 bases from V and 6 bases from J; junction bases left unmatched: 3. Germline CDR1 is MDHEN and CDR2 is SYDVKM. CDR3 nucleotides: TGTGCCAGCAAGGGGACTAGCGGGATCAATGAGCAGTTCTTC. This sequence encodes CASKGTSGINEQFF. Full variable domain (outside the CDR3, taken from reference TRBV28 and TRBJ2-1): DVKVTQSSRYLVKRTGEKVFLECVQDMDHENMFWYRQDPGLGLRLIYFSYDVKMKEKGDIPEGYSVSREKKERFSLILESASTNQTSMYLCASKGTSGINEQFFGPGTRLTVL.

The chain couples TRBV27 to TRBJ2-7; 7 bases agree with TRBD1. The J segment lost 3 bases and the V segment lost 6 bases, leaving 11 bases of the junction unmatched. The CDR3 spans 15 residues. From germline, CDR1 is MNHEY and CDR2 SMNVEV (reference sequence). CDR3 sequence: CASSYTGQQIYEQYF. Here the CDR3 DNA reads TGTGCCAGCAGCTACACGGGACAGCAGATCTACGAGCAGTACTTC.

This clone was observed a few times. This chain connects TRBV19 to TRBJ2-5, with 9 bases fitting TRBD2. Germline CDR1 LNHDA, CDR2 SQIVND (reference sequence). The CDR3 contains 14 residues. After removal of 8 bases from V and 4 bases from J, the junction contained 8 bases not matched to a gene. DNA of the CDR3: TGTGCCAGTGGGGACGCGGGAGGGGGAGAGACCCAGTACTTC. Encoded protein: CASGDAGGGETQYF.

The CDR3 is CASSGIRDRGEETQYF. The CDR3 DNA reads TGTGCCAGCAGCGGAATCCGGGACAGGGGCGAAGAGACCCAGTACTTC. The chain combines TRBV9 with TRBJ2-5; 10 bases match TRBD1. V gave up 3 bases and J gave up 3 bases; unmatched junction bases: 8. The CDR3 runs 16 residues. Germline values: CDR1 SGDLS, CDR2 YYNGEE.

This chain joins TRBV5-8 and TRBJ2-1; D gene ambiguous. V was clipped by 0 bases and J by 3 bases, with 4 bases between them. Germline V gene sequence: CDR1 SGHTS, CDR2 YDEGEE. The CDR3 extends over 13 amino acids. The CDR3 bases are TGTGCCAGCAGCTTGGCCCTCTACAATGAGCAGTTCTTC. This codes for CASSLALYNEQFF. The complete variable domain, with remaining parts taken from reference TRBV5-8 and TRBJ2-1, reads EAGVTQSPTHLIKTRGQQATLRCSPISGHTSVYWYQQALGLGLQFLLWYDEGEERNRGNFPPRFSGRQFPNYSSELNVNALELEDSALYLCASSLALYNEQFFGPGTRLTVL.

The chain uses TRBV2 and TRBJ2-1; 8 positions agree with TRBD1. The CDR3 is 14 residues long. J lost 6 bases, V lost 10 bases, and 11 bases had no gene match. From germline, CDR1 is SNHLY and CDR2 FYNNEI. As DNA, the CDR3 is TGTGCCAACCCCGGGACAGGTGGGGGCAATGAGCAGTTCTTC. Its translation is CANPGTGGGNEQFF.

DNA for the CDR3: TGCGCCAGCAGCCAGGACCCCAGCGGGGCTTCCTACGAGCAGTACTTC. As protein: CASSQDPSGASYEQYF. The J gene is TRBJ2-7, the V gene TRBV4-3; 7 positions agree with TRBD2. Germline V gene lookup returns CDR1 LGHNA and CDR2 YSLEER. CDR3 length: 16 residues. The V gene end was trimmed by 3 bases and the J gene end by 1 base; junction bases not matched to a gene: 9.

The CDR3 DNA reads TGTGCCAGCAGCCAGAGGACAAGGGGCTCTGGGGCCAACGTCCTGACTTTC. This sequence encodes CASSQRTRGSGANVLTF. The genes are TRBV5-4 and TRBJ2-6, with D possibly TRBD1 on 5 matching bases. Germline CDR1 and CDR2: SGHNT and YYREEE (reference sequence). V shed 4 bases and J shed 0 bases, with 14 bases lying between them. The CDR3 length is 17 residues.

The chain combines TRBV7-2 with TRBJ2-7, with 8 bases identical to TRBD2. Germline V lookup: CDR1 SGHTA, CDR2 FQGNSA. Trimming removed 4 bases from V and 4 bases from J; junction bases left unmatched: 12. The CDR3 length is 16 residues. Here the CDR3 DNA reads TGTGCCAGCAGCTCACAAGAACTAGCGGACCTGTACGAGCAGTACTTC. This encodes CASSSQELADLYEQYF.